This entry is about one TCR beta chain. Its cognate antigen is unknown. The method was immunoSEQ multiplex PCR; TCRdb's version includes in-frame clones alone and lacks a portion of them. The profile shows around 130,000 clones, more than 90% of them singletons. This sample was included in a study of graft-versus-host responses after intestinal transplantation. Regarding the study as a whole: Some patients had graft-donor T cell macrochimerism, and their allografts showed high graft-versus-host to host-versus-graft clonal ratios. Among circulating GvH clones, peak levels were associated with early post-transplant declines in HvG clones. GvH clones appeared in recipient marrow, some first in ileum or blood.

The clonotype originates from a human donor who received an intestinal transplant. The sequencing used unstimulated CD4+ T cells sorted from spleen or lymph node cells, collected before intestinal transplant.

The CDR3 DNA follows: TGTGCCAGCAGCTTGGGCGGGGGGGCGACCGGGGAGCTGTTTTTT. Protein: CASSLGGGATGELFF. V is TRBV5-4 and J is TRBJ2-2, with 9 positions matching TRBD2. Per the germline V gene, CDR1 is SGHNT and CDR2 is YYREEE (reference sequence). With 0 bases clipped from V and 5 bases from J, the junction kept 2 bases outside the gene matches. The CDR3 sequence is 15 residues long.